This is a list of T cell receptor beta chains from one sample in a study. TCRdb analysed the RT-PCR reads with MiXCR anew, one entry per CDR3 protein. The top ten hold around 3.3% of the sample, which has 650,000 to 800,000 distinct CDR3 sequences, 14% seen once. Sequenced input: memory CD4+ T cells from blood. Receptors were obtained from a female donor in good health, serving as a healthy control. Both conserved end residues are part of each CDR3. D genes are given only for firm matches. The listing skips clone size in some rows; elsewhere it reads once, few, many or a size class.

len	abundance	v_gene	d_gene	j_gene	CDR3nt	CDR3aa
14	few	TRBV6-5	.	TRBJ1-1	TGTGCCAGCAGTTACTCGATGAGAGCGGCCGAAGCTTTCTTT	CASSYSMRAAEAFF
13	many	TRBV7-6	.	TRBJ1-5	TGTGCCAGCAGCTTAGGGTCAACCGGGCCCCAGCATTTT	CASSLGSTGPQHF
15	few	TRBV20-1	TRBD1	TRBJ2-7	TGCAGTGCTAGAGAATACGGACAGGAGATCTACGAGCAGTACTTC	CSAREYGQEIYEQYF
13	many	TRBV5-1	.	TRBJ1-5	TGCGCCAGCAGCTTGGGTCTTGATCAGCCCCAGCATTTT	CASSLGLDQPQHF
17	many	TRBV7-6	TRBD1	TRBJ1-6	TGTGCCAGCAGCTCGCGACAGGGCCCTTCCTATAATTCACCCCTCCACTTT	CASSSRQGPSYNSPLHF
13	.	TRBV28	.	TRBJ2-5	TGTGCCAGCAGTTCTTACAGAAAAGAGACCCAGTACTTC	CASSSYRKETQYF
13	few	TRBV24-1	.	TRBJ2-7	TGTGCCACTGGGGGACTGTACTCCTACGAGCAGTACTTC	CATGGLYSYEQYF
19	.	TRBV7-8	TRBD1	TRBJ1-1	TGTGCCAGCAGCTTTGGGGGACAGGGCCGGGCTCTCATGAACACTGAAGCTTTCTTT	CASSFGGQGRALMNTEAFF
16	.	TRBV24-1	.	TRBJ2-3	TGTGCCACCAGTGATTTGACGGCCGGGGAAGCAGATACGCAGTATTTT	CATSDLTAGEADTQYF
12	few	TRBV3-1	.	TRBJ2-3	TGTGCCAGCAGCCGTGGATCGAATACGCAGTATTTT	CASSRGSNTQYF
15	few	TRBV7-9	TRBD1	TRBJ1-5	TGTGCCAGCCGTCGGGACAGGGGCCGGGGACAGCCCCAGCATTTT	CASRRDRGRGQPQHF
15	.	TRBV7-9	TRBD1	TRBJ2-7	TGTGCCAGCAGCCCGAGACAGGGCCCCTATTTCGAGCAGTACTTC	CASSPRQGPYFEQYF
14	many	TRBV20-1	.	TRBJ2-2	TGCAGTGCTAGAGACTCTGCGAACACCGGGGAGCTGTTTTTT	CSARDSANTGELFF
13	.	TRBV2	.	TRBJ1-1	TGTGCCAGCAACAGGGTATTAGACACTGAAGCTTTCTTT	CASNRVLDTEAFF
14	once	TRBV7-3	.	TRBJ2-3	TGTGCCAGCAAAGGTCACCTAAACACAGATACGCAGTATTTT	CASKGHLNTDTQYF
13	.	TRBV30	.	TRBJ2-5	TGTGCCTGGACCCCCCTCGGTCGGGAGACCCAGTACTTC	CAWTPLGRETQYF
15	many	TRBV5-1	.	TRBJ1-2	TGCGCCAGCAGCTTGCAGGTGACCAACGACTATGGCTACACCTTC	CASSLQVTNDYGYTF
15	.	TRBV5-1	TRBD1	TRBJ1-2	TGCGCCAGCAGCATACAACAGGGGAGTACCTATGGCTACACCTTC	CASSIQQGSTYGYTF
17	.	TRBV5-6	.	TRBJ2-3	TGTGCCAGCAGCTTCTCTGTAGGAGGGAGGTACACAGATACGCAGTATTTT	CASSFSVGGRYTDTQYF
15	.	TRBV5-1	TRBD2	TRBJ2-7	TGCGCCAGCAGCTTCGGGGAACTAGCGGGCTACGAGCAGTACTTC	CASSFGELAGYEQYF